The T cell receptor beta chain under discussion was sequenced for a study of CD8+CD57+ T cells in acquired aplastic anemia. In the study overall: Yields of DNA that came from sorted CD4+ and CD8+ cells averaged roughly 3.2 ug. Study-wide findings and caveats: Patients and controls shared under 35 CD8+ CDR3 sequences, highly expressed in patients.

Genomic DNA constituted the template upon which TCR beta VDJ and CDR3 profiling was performed. TCRdb used MiXCR to reprocess the reads, holding one entry per CDR3 protein. The sample includes approximately 170,000 distinct CDR3 sequences, around 59% of them seen just once. This clonotype was seen ten or more times. The antigen is not known. The CDR3 sequence is 14 residues long. Germline V gene data show CDR1 as LGHDT and CDR2 as YNNKEL (reference sequence). The junction had 6 bases not matched to a gene; V was cut back by 4 bases and J by 8 bases. What was sequenced was sorted CD4+, CD8+, or CD8+CD57+ T cells (not recorded which) from PBMCs. This TCR was recovered from a human donor in good health, serving as a control. The V gene is TRBV3-1, the J gene TRBJ1-2; 11 positions agree with TRBD1. The CDR3 sequence is CASSRGGQGGGYTF. CDR3 coding DNA: TGTGCCAGCAGCCGAGGGGGACAGGGGGGCGGCTACACCTTC. Variable domain in full (rest from reference TRBV3-1 and TRBJ1-2): DTAVSQTPKYLVTQMGNDKSIKCEQNLGHDTMYWYKQDSKKFLKIMFSYNNKELIINETVPNRFSPKSPDKAHLNLHINSLELGDSAVYFCASSRGGQGGGYTFGSGTRLTVV.